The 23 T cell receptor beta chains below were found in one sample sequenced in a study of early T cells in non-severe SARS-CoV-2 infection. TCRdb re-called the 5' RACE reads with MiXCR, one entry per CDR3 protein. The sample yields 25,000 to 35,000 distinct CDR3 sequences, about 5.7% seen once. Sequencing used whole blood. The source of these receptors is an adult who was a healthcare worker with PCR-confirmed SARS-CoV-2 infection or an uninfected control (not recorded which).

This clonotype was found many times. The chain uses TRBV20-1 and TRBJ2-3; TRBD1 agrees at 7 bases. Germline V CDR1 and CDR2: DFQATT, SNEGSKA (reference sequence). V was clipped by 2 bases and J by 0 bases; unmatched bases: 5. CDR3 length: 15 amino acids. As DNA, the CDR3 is TGCAGTGCTAGAAGCGGACAGGAGAGCACAGATACGCAGTATTTT. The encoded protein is CSARSGQESTDTQYF.

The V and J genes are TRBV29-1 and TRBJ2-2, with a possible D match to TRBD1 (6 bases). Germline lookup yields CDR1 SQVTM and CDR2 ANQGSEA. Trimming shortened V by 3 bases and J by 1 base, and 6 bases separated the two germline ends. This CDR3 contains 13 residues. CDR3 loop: CSVDRGNTGELFF. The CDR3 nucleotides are TGCAGCGTTGACAGGGGGAACACCGGGGAGCTGTTTTTT.

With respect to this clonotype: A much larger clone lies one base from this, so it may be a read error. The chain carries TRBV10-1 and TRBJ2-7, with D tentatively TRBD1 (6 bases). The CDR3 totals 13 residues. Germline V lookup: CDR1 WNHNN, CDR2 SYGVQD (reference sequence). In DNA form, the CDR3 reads TGCGCCAGCAGTGACGGACAGCCCTACGAGCAGTGCTTC. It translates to CASSDGQPYEQCF.

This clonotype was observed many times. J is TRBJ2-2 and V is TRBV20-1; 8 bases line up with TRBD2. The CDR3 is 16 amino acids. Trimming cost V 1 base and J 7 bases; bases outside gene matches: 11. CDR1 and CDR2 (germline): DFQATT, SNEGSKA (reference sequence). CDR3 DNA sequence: TGCAGTGCTAGAGCGTCTGCGGGAGGACGTGGCGGGGAGCTGTTTTTT. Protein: CSARASAGGRGGELFF.

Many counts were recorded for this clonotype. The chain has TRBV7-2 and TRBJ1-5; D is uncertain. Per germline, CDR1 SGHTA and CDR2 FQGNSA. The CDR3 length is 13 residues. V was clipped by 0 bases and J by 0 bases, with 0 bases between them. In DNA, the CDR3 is TGTGCCAGCAGCTTAGCTAGCAATCAGCCCCAGCATTTT. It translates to CASSLASNQPQHF.

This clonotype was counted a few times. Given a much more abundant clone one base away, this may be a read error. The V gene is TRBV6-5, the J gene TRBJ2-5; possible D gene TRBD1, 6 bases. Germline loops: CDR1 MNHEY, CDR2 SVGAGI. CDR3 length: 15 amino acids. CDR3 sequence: CTSSYGQNEQETQYF. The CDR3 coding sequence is TGTACCAGCAGTTACGGACAGAACGAACAAGAGACCCAGTACTTC.

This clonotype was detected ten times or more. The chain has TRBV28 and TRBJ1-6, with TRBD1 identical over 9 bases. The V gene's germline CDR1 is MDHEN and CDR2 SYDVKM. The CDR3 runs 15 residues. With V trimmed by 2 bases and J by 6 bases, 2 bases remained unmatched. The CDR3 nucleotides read TGTGCCAGCAGTTTAGACAGGGGGGCTAATTCACCCCTCCACTTT. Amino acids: CASSLDRGANSPLHF. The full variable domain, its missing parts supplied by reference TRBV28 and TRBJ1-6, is DVKVTQSSRYLVKRTGEKVFLECVQDMDHENMFWYRQDPGLGLRLIYFSYDVKMKEKGDIPEGYSVSREKKERFSLILESASTNQTSMYLCASSLDRGANSPLHFGNGTRLTVT.

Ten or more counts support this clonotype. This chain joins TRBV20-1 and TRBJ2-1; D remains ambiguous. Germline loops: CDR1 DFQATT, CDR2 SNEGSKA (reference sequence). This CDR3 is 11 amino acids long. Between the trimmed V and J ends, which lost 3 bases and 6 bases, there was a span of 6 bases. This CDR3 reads CSARTANEQFF. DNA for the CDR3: TGCAGTGCTAGGACCGCCAATGAGCAGTTCTTC.

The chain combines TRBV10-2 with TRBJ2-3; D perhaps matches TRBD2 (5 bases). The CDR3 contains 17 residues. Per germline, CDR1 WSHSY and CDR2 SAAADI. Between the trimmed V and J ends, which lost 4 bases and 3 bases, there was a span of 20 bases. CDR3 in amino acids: CASSGLLAPTATDTQYF. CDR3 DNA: TGCGCCAGCAGTGGCTTGCTAGCCCCTACGGCGACAGATACGCAGTATTTT.

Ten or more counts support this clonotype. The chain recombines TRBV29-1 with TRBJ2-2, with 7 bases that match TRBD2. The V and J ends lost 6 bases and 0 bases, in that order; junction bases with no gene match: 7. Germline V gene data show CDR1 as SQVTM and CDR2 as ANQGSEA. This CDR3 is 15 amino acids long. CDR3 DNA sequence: TGCAGCGTGTCCAGCGGGGCTGCGAACACCGGGGAGCTGTTTTTT. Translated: CSVSSGAANTGELFF.

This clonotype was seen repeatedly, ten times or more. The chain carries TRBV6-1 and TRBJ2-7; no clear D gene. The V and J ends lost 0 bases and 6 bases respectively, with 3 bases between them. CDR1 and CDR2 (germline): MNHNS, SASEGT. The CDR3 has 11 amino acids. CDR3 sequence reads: CASSEAGEQYF. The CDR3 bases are TGTGCCAGCAGTGAAGCTGGCGAGCAGTACTTC.

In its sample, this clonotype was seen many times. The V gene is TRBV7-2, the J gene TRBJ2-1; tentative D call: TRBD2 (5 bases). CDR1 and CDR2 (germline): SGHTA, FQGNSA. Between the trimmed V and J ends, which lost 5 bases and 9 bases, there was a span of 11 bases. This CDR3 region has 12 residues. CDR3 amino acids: CASSPPGTEQFF. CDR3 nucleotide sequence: TGTGCCAGCAGCCCCCCGGGAACTGAGCAGTTCTTC. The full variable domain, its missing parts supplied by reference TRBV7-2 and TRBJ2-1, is GAGVSQSPSNKVTEKGKDVELRCDPISGHTALYWYRQSLGQGLEFLIYFQGNSAPDKSGLPSDRFSAERTGGSVSTLTIQRTQQEDSAVYLCASSPPGTEQFFGPGTRLTVL.

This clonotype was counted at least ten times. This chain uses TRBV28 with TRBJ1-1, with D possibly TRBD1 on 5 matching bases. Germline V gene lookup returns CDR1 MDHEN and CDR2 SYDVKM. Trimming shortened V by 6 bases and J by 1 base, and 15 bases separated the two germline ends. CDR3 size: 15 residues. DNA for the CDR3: TGTGCCAGCAGCCGAGCGGGGCGGAGGAACACTGAAGCTTTCTTT. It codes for CASSRAGRRNTEAFF.

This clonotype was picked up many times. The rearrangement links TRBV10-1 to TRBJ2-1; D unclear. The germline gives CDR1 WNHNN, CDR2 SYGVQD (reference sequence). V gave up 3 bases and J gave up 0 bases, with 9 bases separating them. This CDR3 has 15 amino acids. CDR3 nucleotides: TGCGCCAGCAGTGAAGACGGCAGCTCCTACAATGAGCAGTTCTTC. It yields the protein CASSEDGSSYNEQFF.

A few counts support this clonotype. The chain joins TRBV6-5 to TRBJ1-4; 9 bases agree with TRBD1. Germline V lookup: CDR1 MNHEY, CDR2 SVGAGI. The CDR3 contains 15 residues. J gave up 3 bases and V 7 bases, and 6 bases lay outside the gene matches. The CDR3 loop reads CASTYRGLANEKLFF. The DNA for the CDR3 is TGTGCCAGCACCTACAGGGGGCTGGCTAATGAAAAACTGTTTTTT.

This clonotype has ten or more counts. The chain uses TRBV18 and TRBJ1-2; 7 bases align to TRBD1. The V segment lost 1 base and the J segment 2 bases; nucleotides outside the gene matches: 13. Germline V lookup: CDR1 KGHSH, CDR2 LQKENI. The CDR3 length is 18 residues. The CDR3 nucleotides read TGTGCCAGCTCACCACAGGGGGCGAATTCTAACCTCAACTATGGCTACACCTTC. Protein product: CASSPQGANSNLNYGYTF. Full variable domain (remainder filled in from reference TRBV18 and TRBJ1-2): NAGVMQNPRHLVRRRGQEARLRCSPMKGHSHVYWYRQLPEEGLKFMVYLQKENIIDESGMPKERFSAEFPKEGPSILRIQQVVRGDSAAYFCASSPQGANSNLNYGYTFGSGTRLTVV.

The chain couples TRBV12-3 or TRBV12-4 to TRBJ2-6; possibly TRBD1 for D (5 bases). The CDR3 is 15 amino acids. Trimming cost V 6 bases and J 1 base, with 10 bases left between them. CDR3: CASRLQGSGANVLTF. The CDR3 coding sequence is TGTGCCAGCAGACTCCAGGGATCTGGGGCCAACGTCCTGACTTTC.

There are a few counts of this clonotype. CDR3: CASSPEWESSYNEQFF. The CDR3 DNA is TGTGCCAGCAGCCCGGAATGGGAGAGCTCCTACAATGAGCAGTTCTTC. This chain connects TRBV11-2 to TRBJ2-1; tentative D call: TRBD2 (5 bases). CDR3 size: 16 residues. Germline loops: CDR1 SGHAT, CDR2 FQNNGV. Trimming shortened V by 5 bases and J by 0 bases, and 14 bases separated the two germline ends.

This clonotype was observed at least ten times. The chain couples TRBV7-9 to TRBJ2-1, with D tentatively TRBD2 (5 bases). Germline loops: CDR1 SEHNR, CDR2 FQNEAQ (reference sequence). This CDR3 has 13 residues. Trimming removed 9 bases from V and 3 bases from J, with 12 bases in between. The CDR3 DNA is TGTGCCAGTGGATGGGAGCACTACAATGAGCAGTTCTTC. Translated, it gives CASGWEHYNEQFF.

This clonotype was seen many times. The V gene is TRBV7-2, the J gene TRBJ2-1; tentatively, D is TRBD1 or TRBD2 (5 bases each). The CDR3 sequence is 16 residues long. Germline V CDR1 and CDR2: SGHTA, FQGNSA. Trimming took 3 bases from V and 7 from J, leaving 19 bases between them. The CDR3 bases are TGTGCCAGCAGCTTGTACACGGGGCTCCCCAGGAATGAGCAGTTCTTC. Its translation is CASSLYTGLPRNEQFF.

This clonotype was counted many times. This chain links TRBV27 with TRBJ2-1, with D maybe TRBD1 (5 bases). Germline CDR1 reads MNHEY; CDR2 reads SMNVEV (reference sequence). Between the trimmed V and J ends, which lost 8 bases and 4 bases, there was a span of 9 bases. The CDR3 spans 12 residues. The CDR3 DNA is TGTGCCAGCTATCACAGGTACAATGAGCAGTTCTTC. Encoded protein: CASYHRYNEQFF.

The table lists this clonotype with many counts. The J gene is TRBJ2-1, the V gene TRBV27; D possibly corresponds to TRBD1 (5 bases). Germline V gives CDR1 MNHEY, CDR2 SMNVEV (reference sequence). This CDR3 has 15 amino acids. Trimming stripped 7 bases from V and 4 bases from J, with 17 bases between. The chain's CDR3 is CASTAKGSDYNEQFF. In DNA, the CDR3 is TGTGCCAGCACCGCGAAGGGGTCCGATTACAATGAGCAGTTCTTC.

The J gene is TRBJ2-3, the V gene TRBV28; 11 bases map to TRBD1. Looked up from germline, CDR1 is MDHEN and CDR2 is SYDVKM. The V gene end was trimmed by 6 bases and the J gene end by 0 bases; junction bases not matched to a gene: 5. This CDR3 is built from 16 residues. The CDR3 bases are TGTGCCAGCAGAGGACAGGGGGCATTGAGCACAGATACGCAGTATTTT. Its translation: CASRGQGALSTDTQYF.